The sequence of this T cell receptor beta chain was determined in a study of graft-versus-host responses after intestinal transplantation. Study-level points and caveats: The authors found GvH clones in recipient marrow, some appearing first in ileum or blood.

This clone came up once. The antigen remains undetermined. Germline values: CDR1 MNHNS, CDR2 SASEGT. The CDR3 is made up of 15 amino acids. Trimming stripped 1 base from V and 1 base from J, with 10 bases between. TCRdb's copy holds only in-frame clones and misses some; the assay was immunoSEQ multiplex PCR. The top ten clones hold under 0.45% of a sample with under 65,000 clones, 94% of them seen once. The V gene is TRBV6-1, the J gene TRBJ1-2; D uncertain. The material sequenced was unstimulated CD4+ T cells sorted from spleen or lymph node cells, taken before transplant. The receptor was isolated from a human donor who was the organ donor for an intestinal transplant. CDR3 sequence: CASSEGTAINYGYTF. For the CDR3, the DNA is TGTGCCAGCAGTGAAGGGACGGCTATTAACTATGGCTACACCTTC.